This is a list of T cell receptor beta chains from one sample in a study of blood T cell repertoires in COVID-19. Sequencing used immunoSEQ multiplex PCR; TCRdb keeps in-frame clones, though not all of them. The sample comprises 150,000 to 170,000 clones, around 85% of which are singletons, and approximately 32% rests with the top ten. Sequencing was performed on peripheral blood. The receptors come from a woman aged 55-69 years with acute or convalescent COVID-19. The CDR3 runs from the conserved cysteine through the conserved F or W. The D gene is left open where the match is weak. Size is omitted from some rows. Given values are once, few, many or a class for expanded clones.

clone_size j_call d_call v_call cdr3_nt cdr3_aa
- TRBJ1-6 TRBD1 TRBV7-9 TGTGCCAGCAGCTCAACAGGGGCCTATAATTCACCCCTCCACTTT CASSSTGAYNSPLHF
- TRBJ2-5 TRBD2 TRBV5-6 TGTGCCAGCAGCGCGATAGCGGGTGTCCAGATTGGAGAGACCCAGTACTTC CASSAIAGVQIGETQYF
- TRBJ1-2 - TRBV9 TGTGCCAGCAGCGTGCAGGCTCTCGGTGGCTACACCTTC CASSVQALGGYTF
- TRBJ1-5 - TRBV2 TGTGCCAGCAATCCTGGGGCCAGCCATCAGCCCCAGCATTTT CASNPGASHQPQHF
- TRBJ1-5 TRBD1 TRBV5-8 TGTGCCAGCAGCTTGGGACTGGACAGGGATAGCAATCAGCCCCAGCATTTT CASSLGLDRDSNQPQHF
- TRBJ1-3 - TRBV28 TGTGCCAGCAGTCCCTGGCGGGGTTTCGAGGACACCATATATTTT CASSPWRGFEDTIYF
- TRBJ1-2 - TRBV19 TGTGCCAGTAGTATTTCTGGCCGGAGGTATGGCTACACCTTC CASSISGRRYGYTF
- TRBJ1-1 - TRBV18 TGTGCCAGCTCACAGACAGGGAACACTGAAGCTTTCTTT CASSQTGNTEAFF
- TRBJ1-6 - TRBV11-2 TGTGCCAGCAGCTTAGGGAGGGGTGGAAATTCACCCCTCCACTTT CASSLGRGGNSPLHF
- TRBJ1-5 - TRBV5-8 TGTGCCAGCAGCTTGGTGGGGGCAGGACAGCCCCAGCATTTT CASSLVGAGQPQHF
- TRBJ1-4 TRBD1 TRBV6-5 TGTGCCAGCAGACAGGGGACTAATGAAAAACTGTTTTTT CASRQGTNEKLFF
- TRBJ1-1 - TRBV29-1 TGCAGCGTTGAAGATCCCGCGGGGACTGAAGCTTTCTTT CSVEDPAGTEAFF
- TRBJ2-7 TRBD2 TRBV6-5 TGTGCCAGCAGTTACTCTAGCGGGGGGGCCTACGAGCAGTACTTC CASSYSSGGAYEQYF
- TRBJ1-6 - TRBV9 TGTGCCAGCAGCGTCGGCAGGGATAATTCACCCCTCCACTTT CASSVGRDNSPLHF
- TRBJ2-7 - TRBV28 TGTGCCAGCAGTTCCAGACTTGGGGGGTCCTACGAGCAGTACTTC CASSSRLGGSYEQYF
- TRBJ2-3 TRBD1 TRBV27 TGTGCCAGCAGTTCTCAGGACAGGGCCACGGTGGCGCAGTATTTT CASSSQDRATVAQYF
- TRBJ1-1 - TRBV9 TGTGCCAGCAGCGCGGGGGGACACAGGGTCACTGAAGCTTTCTTT CASSAGGHRVTEAFF
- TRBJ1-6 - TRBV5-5 TGTGCCAGCAGCTTCACTGGGGGCCTGAATTCACCCCTCCACTTT CASSFTGGLNSPLHF
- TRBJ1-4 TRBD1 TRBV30 TGTGCCTGGAGTATGGACAGGGACCTGTTGAAACTGTTTTTT CAWSMDRDLLKLFF
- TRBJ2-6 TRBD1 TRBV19 TGTGCCAGTAGTACCAGGACAGGGTCTGGGGCCAACGTCCTGACTTTC CASSTRTGSGANVLTF
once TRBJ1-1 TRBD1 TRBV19 TGTGCCAGTAGAATACAGGGGTCCACTGAAGCTTTCTTT CASRIQGSTEAFF
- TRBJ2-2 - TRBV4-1 TGCGCCAGCAGCCAAGGGAGGGCTGGGGCCGGGGAGCTGTTTTTT CASSQGRAGAGELFF
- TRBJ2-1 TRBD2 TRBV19 TGTGCCAGTAGTCCTGAAGCGGCCGGGACTAGCGGGGGGGCCTACAATGAGCAGTTCTTC CASSPEAAGTSGGAYNEQFF
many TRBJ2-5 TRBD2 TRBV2 TGTGCCCGCGGCGGGACTAGCGGGGGGGCGGGGACCCAGTACTTC CARGGTSGGAGTQYF